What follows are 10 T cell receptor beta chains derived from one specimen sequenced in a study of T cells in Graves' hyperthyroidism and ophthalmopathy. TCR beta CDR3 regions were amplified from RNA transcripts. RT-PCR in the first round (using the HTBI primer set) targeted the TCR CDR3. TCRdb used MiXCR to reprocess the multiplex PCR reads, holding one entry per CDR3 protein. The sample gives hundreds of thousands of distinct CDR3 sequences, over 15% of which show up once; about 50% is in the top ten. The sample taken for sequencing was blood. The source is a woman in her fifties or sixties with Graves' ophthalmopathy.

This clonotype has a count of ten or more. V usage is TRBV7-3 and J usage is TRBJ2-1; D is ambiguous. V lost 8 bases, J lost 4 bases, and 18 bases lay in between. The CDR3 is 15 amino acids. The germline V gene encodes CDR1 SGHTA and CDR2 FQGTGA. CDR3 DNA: TGTGCCAGCTCCTTCACGCGGCTGCCTTACAATGAGCAGTTCTTC. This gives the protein CASSFTRLPYNEQFF.

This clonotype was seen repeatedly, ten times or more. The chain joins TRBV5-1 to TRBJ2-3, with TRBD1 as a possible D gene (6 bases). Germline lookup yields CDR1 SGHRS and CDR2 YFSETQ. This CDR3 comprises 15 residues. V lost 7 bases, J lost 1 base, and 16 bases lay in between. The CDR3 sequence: CASAPSGDGTDTQYF. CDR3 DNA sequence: TGCGCCAGCGCACCCTCAGGGGACGGCACAGATACGCAGTATTTT. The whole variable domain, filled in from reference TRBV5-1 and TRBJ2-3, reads KAGVTQTPRYLIKTRGQQVTLSCSPISGHRSVSWYQQTPGQGLQFLFEYFSETQRNKGNFPGRFSGRQFSNSRSEMNVSTLELGDSALYLCASAPSGDGTDTQYFGPGTRLTVL.

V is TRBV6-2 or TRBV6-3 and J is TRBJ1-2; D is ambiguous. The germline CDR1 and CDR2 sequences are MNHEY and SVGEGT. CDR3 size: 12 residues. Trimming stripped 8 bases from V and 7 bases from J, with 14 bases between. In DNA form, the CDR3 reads TGTGCCAGCTCGATGATCTCGTCTGGCTACACCTTC. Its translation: CASSMISSGYTF.

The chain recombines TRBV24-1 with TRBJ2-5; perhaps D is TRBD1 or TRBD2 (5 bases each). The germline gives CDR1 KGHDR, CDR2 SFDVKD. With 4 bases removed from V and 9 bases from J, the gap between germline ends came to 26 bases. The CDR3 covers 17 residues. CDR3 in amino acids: CATSDPNPILGQEAQYF. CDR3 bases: TGTGCCACCAGTGACCCGAACCCCATCCTGGGGCAGGAGGCCCAGTACTTC.

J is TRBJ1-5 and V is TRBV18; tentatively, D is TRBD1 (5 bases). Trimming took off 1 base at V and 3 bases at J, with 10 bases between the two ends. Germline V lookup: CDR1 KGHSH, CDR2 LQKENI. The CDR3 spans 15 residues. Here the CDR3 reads CASSPQGSANQPQHF. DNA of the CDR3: TGTGCCAGCTCACCACAGGGGTCGGCCAATCAGCCCCAGCATTTT.

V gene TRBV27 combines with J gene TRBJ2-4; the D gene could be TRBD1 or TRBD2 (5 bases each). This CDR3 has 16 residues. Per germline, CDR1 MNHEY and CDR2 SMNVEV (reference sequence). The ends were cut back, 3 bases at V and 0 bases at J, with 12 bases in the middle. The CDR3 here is CASSLGPDLAKNIQYF. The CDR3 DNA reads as TGTGCCAGCAGTTTGGGACCGGATTTAGCCAAAAACATTCAGTACTTC.

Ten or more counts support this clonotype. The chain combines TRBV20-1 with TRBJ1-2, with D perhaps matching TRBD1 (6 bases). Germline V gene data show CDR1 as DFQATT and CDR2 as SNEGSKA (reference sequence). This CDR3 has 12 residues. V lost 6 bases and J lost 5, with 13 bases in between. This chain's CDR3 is CSARRGRYGYTF. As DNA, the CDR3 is TGCAGTGCCCGCAGGGGACGGTATGGCTACACCTTC.

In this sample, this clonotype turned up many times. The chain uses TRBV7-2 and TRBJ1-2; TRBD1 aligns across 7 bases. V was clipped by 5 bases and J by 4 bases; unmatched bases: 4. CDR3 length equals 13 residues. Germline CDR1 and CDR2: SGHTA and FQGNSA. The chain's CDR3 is CASSQNRGYGYTF. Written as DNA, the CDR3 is TGTGCCAGCAGCCAAAACAGGGGCTATGGCTACACCTTC.

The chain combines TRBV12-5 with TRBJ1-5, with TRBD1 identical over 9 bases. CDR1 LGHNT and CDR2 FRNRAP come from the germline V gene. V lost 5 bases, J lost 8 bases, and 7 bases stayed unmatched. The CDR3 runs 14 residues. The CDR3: CASGPDRGWEPQHF. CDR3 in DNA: TGTGCTAGTGGTCCGGACAGGGGCTGGGAGCCCCAGCATTTT.

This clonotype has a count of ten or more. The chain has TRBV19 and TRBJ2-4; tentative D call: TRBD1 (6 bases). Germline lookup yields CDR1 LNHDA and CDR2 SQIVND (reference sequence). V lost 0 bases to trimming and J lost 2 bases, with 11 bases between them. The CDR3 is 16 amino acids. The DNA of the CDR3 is TGTGCCAGTAGTATAGAGGACAGTCTAACCAAAAACATTCAGTACTTC. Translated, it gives CASSIEDSLTKNIQYF.